These 5 T cell receptor beta chains originate from one sample sequenced in a study of cytomegalovirus exposure and HLA in healthy donors. Profiling relied on immunoSEQ multiplex PCR, and the TCRdb table lists in-frame clones only, not all of them. Of approximately 270,000 clones listed, over 75% are singletons. Source material: PBMCs. These receptors were obtained from a man aged 18 to 29 in good health and CMV-seropositive.

The rearrangement links TRBV2 to TRBJ2-7; D may be TRBD2 (6 bases). The germline V and J ends were trimmed by 5 bases and 0 bases, with 17 bases remaining between them. The CDR3 is 16 amino acids. In germline, CDR1 is SNHLY, CDR2 FYNNEI. The CDR3 loop is CASSTSRDLDSYEQYF. DNA for the CDR3: TGTGCCAGCAGTACGAGCCGGGACTTAGACTCCTACGAGCAGTACTTC.

The chain uses TRBV5-1 and TRBJ2-1; D is unresolved. Trimming stripped 0 bases from V and 8 bases from J, with 12 bases between. The CDR3 runs 14 residues. Germline V gives CDR1 SGHRS, CDR2 YFSETQ. The CDR3 DNA follows: TGCGCCAGCAGCTTGGCAGATCGGGTGGATGAGCAGTTCTTC. This codes for CASSLADRVDEQFF.

The chain carries TRBV6-6 and TRBJ2-7; 8 bases line up with TRBD1. V lost 0 bases to trimming and J lost 2 bases; unmatched junction nucleotides: 3. Germline CDR1 reads MNHNY; CDR2 reads SVGAGI (reference sequence). This CDR3 contains 15 residues. The CDR3 loop reads CASSYSLQGAYEQYF. As DNA, the CDR3 is TGTGCCAGCAGTTACTCGTTACAGGGGGCCTACGAGCAGTACTTC.

The chain has TRBV11-3 and TRBJ2-2; 10 bases align to TRBD2. Germline V gene sequence: CDR1 SGHNT, CDR2 YENEEA. V was pared by 1 base and J by 7 bases, with 9 bases of the junction left unmatched. This CDR3 region has 17 residues. CDR3: CASSLARLAGAGGELFF. The CDR3 nucleotides are TGTGCCAGCAGCTTAGCAAGGCTAGCGGGAGCAGGCGGGGAGCTGTTTTTT.

The chain carries TRBV14 and TRBJ2-2; D might be TRBD2 (6 bases). The V and J ends lost 5 bases and 3 bases respectively, with 13 bases between them. Germline V CDR1 and CDR2: SGHDN, FVKESK. CDR3 size: 15 residues. In DNA form, the CDR3 reads TGTGCCAGCAGCTATACCGGGACTTACACCGGGGAGCTGTTTTTT. This sequence encodes CASSYTGTYTGELFF.